The T cell receptor beta chain under discussion was sequenced for a study of molecular identifiers for immune sequencing clone quantification (dated by TCRdb to 2016 to 2018). About the investigation overall: For a replicate experiment, RNA from approximately 20,000 or 100,000 naive CD8 T cells was divided into five aliquots, of which four were sequenced. CD8 T cells were used in a methods study to benchmark molecular-identifier clustering-based TCR repertoire sequencing (MIDCIRS) and TCR RNA copy counting. Study-level results and caveats: Clones above 20 RNA copies held over 97% of molecules in CMV-specific effector cells but under 1% in naive cells. Highly expanded clone sizes could be underestimated because identical TCR molecules may share a barcode. Spiked-in Jurkat TCR RNA equivalent to a single cell was reported to be detectable even among fewer than 1.2 million naive CD8 T cells. The naive libraries included spiked-in Jurkat TCR RNA (roughly eleven copies' worth), and this Jurkat TCR RNA is not part of the donor repertoire. When barcode sub-clustering was not used, chimeric consensus sequences inflated TCR diversity, with chimeras reaching as high as 47%. Modeling gave around 3.3 recovered TCR RNA copies per cell versus 8 to 10 by digital PCR, implying approximately 30% capture efficiency.

This clonotype came up many times. This clone's antigen is unknown. Base qualities are not at hand, and no much larger clone is one base apart. Library construction relied on PCR. The sequencer listed for this sample is Illumina HiSeq 4000. Bulk TCR libraries were prepared as previously described, using TCR primers listed in Table S5. Total RNA was purified with the Qiagen AllPrep DNA/RNA kit. Reads from multiple sequencing runs of the same library were pooled before analysis. Processing in the source paper ran as follows. Only reads with exact TCR constant sequence were kept, trimmed to 150 nt, and grouped by their 12-nt molecular barcodes. Reads in each barcode group were sub-clustered using a 15% Levenshtein threshold, and a quality-weighted consensus sequence was built for each RNA molecule. Non-functional sequences were filtered out, along with any lower-count sequence sitting one edit away from another sequence. Barcode sub-clusters with fewer than 20% of the maximum read count were removed, based on fitting two negative binomial distributions. The raw public reads went through TCRdb reprocessing: fastp at Q25, MiXCR clone calling, in-frame beta chains kept. When rows share a CDR3 protein, they turn into one entry using the most common DNA and genes. TCRdb's processing, not the authors' own work, is the source of the V and J calls. The sample table records about 640,000 distinct CDR3 sequences; less than 20% of these occur just once. In total, the top ten clones hold roughly 0.85% of the sample.

Trimming takes 0 bases from V and 3 bases from J, and the germline ends sit 8 bases apart. The CDR3, from cysteine to phenylalanine, totals 14 residues. Only the CDR3 portion is preserved as DNA: 42 bases, with reading frame beginning at the first base. The germline V gene provides CDR1 LGHNA and CDR2 YSLEER. Libraries of naive CD8 T cells were generated from roughly 20,000 to 1,000,000 sorted cells, with 10%, 30% or 50% of the purified RNA used. Naive CD8 T cells were FACS-sorted as CD8+CD4-CCR7+CD45RA+ on a BD FACSAria II into RLT Plus buffer. To test detection sensitivity, Jurkat RNA equivalent to ten TCR copies was spiked into samples of about 20,000-1,100,000 naive CD8 T cells. CD8 T cells were enriched using RosetteSep CD8+ T Cell Enrichment Cocktail and Ficoll-Paque, and the enriched cells then underwent ACK red cell lysis.

The TCR originated in a human donor in good health. Some libraries in this study had Jurkat cell RNA spiked in. Sequenced sample: naive CD8+ T cells from blood, with Jurkat cell RNA spiked in. The cell subset or site label of this sample denotes: FACS-sorted CD8+CD4-CCR7+CD45RA+ naive T cells. The chain uses TRBV4-3 and TRBJ1-2; tentative D gene TRBD1, with 5 bases matching. At the DNA level, the sequence is TGCGCCAGCAGCCAAGATCGACAGCACTATGGCTACACCTTC. It translates as CASSQDRQHYGYTF.